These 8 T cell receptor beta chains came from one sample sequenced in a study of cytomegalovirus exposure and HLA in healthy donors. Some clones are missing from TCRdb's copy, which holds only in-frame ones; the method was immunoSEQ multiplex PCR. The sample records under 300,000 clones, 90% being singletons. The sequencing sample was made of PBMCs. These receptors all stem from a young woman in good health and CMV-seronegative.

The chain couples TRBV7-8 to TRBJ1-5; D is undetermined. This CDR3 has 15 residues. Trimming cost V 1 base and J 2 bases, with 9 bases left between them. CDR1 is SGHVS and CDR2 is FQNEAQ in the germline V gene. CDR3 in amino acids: CASSLDVGGNQPQHF. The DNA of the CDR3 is TGTGCCAGCAGCTTAGATGTGGGAGGCAATCAGCCCCAGCATTTT.

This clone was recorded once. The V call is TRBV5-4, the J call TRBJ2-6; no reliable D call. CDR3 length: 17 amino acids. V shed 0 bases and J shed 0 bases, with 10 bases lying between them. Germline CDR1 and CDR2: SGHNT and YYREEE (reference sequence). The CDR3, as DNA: TGTGCCAGCAGCTTGGCCGCAGGTTACTCTGGGGCCAACGTCCTGACTTTC. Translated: CASSLAAGYSGANVLTF.

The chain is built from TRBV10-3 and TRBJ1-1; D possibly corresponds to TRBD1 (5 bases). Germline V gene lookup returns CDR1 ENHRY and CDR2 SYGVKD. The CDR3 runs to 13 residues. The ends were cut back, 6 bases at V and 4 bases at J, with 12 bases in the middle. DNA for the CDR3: TGTGCCATCAGCGGAGGGGTTGGCACTGAAGCTTTCTTT. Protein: CAISGGVGTEAFF.

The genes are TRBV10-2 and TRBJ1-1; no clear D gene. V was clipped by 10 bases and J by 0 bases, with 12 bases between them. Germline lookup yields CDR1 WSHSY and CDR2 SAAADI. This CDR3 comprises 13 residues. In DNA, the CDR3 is TGCGCCACCTCTCAACAAATGAACACTGAAGCTTTCTTT. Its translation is CATSQQMNTEAFF.

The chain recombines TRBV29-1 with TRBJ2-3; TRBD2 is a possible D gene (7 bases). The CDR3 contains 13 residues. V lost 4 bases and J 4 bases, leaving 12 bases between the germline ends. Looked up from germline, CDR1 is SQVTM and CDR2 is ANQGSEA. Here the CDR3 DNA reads TGCAGCGTTGTAGGGGGGGCCTCAGATACGCAGTATTTT. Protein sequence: CSVVGGASDTQYF.

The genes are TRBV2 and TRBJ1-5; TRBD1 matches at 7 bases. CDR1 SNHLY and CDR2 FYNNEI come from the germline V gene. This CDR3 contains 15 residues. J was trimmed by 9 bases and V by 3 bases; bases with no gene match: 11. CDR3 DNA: TGTGCCAGCAGTGAGTCGGGACAGCGGATCTTGCCCCAGCATTTT. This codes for CASSESGQRILPQHF.

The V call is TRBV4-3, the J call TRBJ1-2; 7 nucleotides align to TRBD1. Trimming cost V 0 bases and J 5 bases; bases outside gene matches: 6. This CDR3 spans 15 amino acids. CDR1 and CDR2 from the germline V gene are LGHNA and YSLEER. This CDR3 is CASSQDNRGWYGYTF. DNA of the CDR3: TGCGCCAGCAGCCAAGATAACAGGGGTTGGTATGGCTACACCTTC.

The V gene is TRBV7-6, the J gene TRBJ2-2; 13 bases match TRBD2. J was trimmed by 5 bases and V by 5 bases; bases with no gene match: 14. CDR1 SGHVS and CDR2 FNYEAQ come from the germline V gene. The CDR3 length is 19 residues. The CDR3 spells CASSRVGLAGARYTGELFF. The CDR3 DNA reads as TGTGCCAGCAGCCGAGTAGGACTAGCGGGGGCTCGGTATACCGGGGAGCTGTTTTTT.